The 18 T cell receptor beta chains below come from one sample, sequenced in a study of identical twins (dated by TCRdb to the mid-2010s). Libraries came from 5' RACE. For sequencing, an Illumina HiSeq 2000 was employed. Through fastp at Q25 and MiXCR, TCRdb rebuilt clones from the public reads, retaining in-frame beta chains. Each record represents a unique CDR3 protein, reported with the most common genes and DNA among its rows. The sample table lists 540,000 or so distinct CDR3 sequences, around 24% of them with a count of one. Together, the top ten hold around 0.5% of the sample. The sample was also reused in another study, on yellow fever vaccine responses in identical twins.

The source material was CD4+ T cells sorted from blood. The origin of the receptors is a woman aged 18 to 35 in good health.

V usage is TRBV7-6 and J usage is TRBJ2-2, with D possibly TRBD2 on 6 matching bases. CDR1 and CDR2 (germline): SGHVS, FNYEAQ. The CDR3 extends over 16 amino acids. V was shortened by 6 bases and J by 4 bases, with 18 bases between the two germline ends. CDR3 region: CASSSGGGAVTGELFF. CDR3 in DNA: TGTGCCAGCAGTTCAGGTGGAGGGGCGGTCACCGGGGAGCTGTTTTTT.

This clonotype was observed a handful of times. The chain has TRBV7-2 and TRBJ2-6; 8 nucleotides align to TRBD1. In germline, CDR1 is SGHTA, CDR2 FQGNSA. The CDR3 loop spans 18 amino acids. Trimming cost V 2 bases and J 0 bases; bases outside gene matches: 6. The CDR3 sequence: CASSLSGQESSGANVLTF. CDR3 in DNA: TGTGCCAGCAGCTTATCGGGACAGGAAAGCTCTGGGGCCAACGTCCTGACTTTC.

Only a few counts were recorded for this clonotype. This chain uses TRBV4-2 with TRBJ1-2; D is ambiguous. Germline CDR1 LGHNA, CDR2 YNFKEQ. V was pared by 0 bases and J by 5 bases, with 7 bases between. The CDR3 has 13 residues. The CDR3 spells CASSQDPVYGYTF. Here the CDR3 DNA reads TGTGCCAGCAGCCAAGATCCGGTGTATGGCTACACCTTC.

The chain joins TRBV10-1 to TRBJ2-1, with TRBD1 identical over 8 bases. J gave up 0 bases and V 0 bases, and 10 bases lay outside the gene matches. Germline-derived CDR1 and CDR2 are WNHNN and SYGVQD (reference sequence). The CDR3 is 19 residues long. In nucleotides, the CDR3 is TGCGCCAGCAGTGAGTCGAGAGGGGGACAGGCAAGCTCCTACAATGAGCAGTTCTTC. Translated, it gives CASSESRGGQASSYNEQFF.

This clonotype was seen ten or more times. The chain joins TRBV10-3 to TRBJ2-1; D is perhaps TRBD2 (5 bases). There are 14 residues in the CDR3. V was cut by 7 bases and J by 2 bases, with 12 bases left in between. Germline CDR1 is ENHRY and CDR2 is SYGVKD. The CDR3 loop reads CAIIKDSAYNEQFF. CDR3 DNA sequence: TGTGCCATCATCAAGGACTCCGCCTACAATGAGCAGTTCTTC.

In its sample, this clonotype was seen once. The rearrangement joins TRBV6-1 to TRBJ2-7; 8 bases are a match to TRBD2. This CDR3 is 15 amino acids long. Germline trimming cut 7 bases from V and 2 bases from J; bases unmatched to any gene: 10. CDR1 MNHNS and CDR2 SASEGT come from the germline V gene. The CDR3 loop is CASTRWSSGPYEQYF. The CDR3 nucleotides read TGTGCCAGCACCCGGTGGTCTAGCGGGCCCTACGAGCAGTACTTC.

This clonotype was detected only a few times. J is TRBJ2-4 and V is TRBV5-1, with 9 bases matching TRBD1. There are 14 residues in the CDR3. The V and J ends lost 4 bases and 7 bases, in that order; junction bases with no gene match: 6. Germline CDR1 and CDR2: SGHRS and YFSETQ. The CDR3 DNA reads as TGCGCCAGCAGCCCCAGACAGGGGGGGAACATTCAGTACTTC. Protein: CASSPRQGGNIQYF.

The rearrangement joins TRBV20-1 to TRBJ1-5; possibly TRBD1 for D (5 bases). Per germline, CDR1 DFQATT and CDR2 SNEGSKA (reference sequence). Trimming left V 5 bases short and J 6 bases short, with 11 bases between. CDR3 size: 12 residues. This CDR3 is CSAGGRGQPQHF. As DNA, the CDR3 is TGCAGTGCTGGGGGGAGGGGTCAGCCCCAGCATTTT.

The chain couples TRBV6-1 to TRBJ2-7; the D is unclear. The germline gives CDR1 MNHNS, CDR2 SASEGT. This CDR3 contains 12 residues. V dropped 7 bases and J dropped 4 bases, with 11 bases sitting between them. The CDR3 nucleotides read TGTGCCAGCAATAAAGTGCAGTACGAGCAGTACTTC. Its translation: CASNKVQYEQYF.

V is TRBV6-1 and J is TRBJ2-1; 9 nucleotides align to TRBD1. Losses at the gene ends were 6 bases for V and 6 bases for J; bases not matched to a gene: 6. This CDR3 is 14 amino acids long. Germline CDR1 reads MNHNS; CDR2 reads SASEGT. DNA for the CDR3: TGTGCCAGCAGACCGGGACAGGGCTTCAATGAGCAGTTCTTC. It specifies CASRPGQGFNEQFF.

J is TRBJ1-2 and V is TRBV5-1; D unresolved. Germline V gene lookup returns CDR1 SGHRS and CDR2 YFSETQ. The CDR3 spans 11 residues. V was pared by 7 bases and J by 2 bases, with 6 bases between. The CDR3 sequence is CASGQNYGYTF. The CDR3 region has the DNA TGCGCCAGCGGTCAGAACTATGGCTACACCTTC.

Only a few counts were recorded for this clonotype. The chain recombines TRBV6-2 or TRBV6-3 with TRBJ2-3; 14 nucleotides agree with TRBD2. The CDR3 loop spans 14 amino acids. V was pared by 8 bases and J by 4 bases, with 2 bases of the junction left unmatched. Germline loops: CDR1 MNHEY, CDR2 SVGEGT. CDR3 in DNA: TGTGCCAGCTTGACTAGCGGGAGGGCAGATACGCAGTATTTT. Translation: CASLTSGRADTQYF.

In its sample, this clonotype was seen once. The V call is TRBV20-1, the J call TRBJ2-2; D may be TRBD2 (5 bases). Trimming left V 3 bases short and J 5 bases short, with 10 bases between. The CDR3 spans 13 residues. Germline V gene lookup returns CDR1 DFQATT and CDR2 SNEGSKA (reference sequence). CDR3 protein: CSASSLATGELFF. Written as DNA, the CDR3 is TGCAGTGCTAGTTCCCTAGCTACCGGGGAGCTGTTTTTT.

This clonotype was recorded a few times. This chain uses TRBV28 with TRBJ2-1, with 7 bases fitting TRBD2. CDR1 is MDHEN and CDR2 is SYDVKM in the germline V gene. V shed 2 bases, J shed 4 bases, and the junction held 14 bases outside the gene matches. This CDR3 spans 18 amino acids. The CDR3 loop is CASSLSFVRLAEYNEQFF. For the CDR3, the DNA is TGTGCCAGCAGTTTAAGCTTCGTGAGGCTAGCGGAATACAATGAGCAGTTCTTC. Supplemented by reference TRBV28 and TRBJ2-1, the full variable domain reads DVKVTQSSRYLVKRTGEKVFLECVQDMDHENMFWYRQDPGLGLRLIYFSYDVKMKEKGDIPEGYSVSREKKERFSLILESASTNQTSMYLCASSLSFVRLAEYNEQFFGPGTRLTVL.

This clonotype has only a few counts. The chain carries TRBV12-3 or TRBV12-4 and TRBJ2-2, with 8 bases matching TRBD2. The V and J ends lost 7 bases and 1 base, in that order; junction bases with no gene match: 5. This CDR3 contains 15 residues. This chain's CDR3 is CASTQRGWNTGELFF. CDR3 coding DNA: TGTGCCAGCACCCAGCGGGGGTGGAACACCGGGGAGCTGTTTTTT.

The CDR3 nucleotides are TGTGCCAGCAGCTTAGCCCGGACAGGACTAAGCTACGAGCAGTACTTC. Its protein product is CASSLARTGLSYEQYF. The chain joins TRBV7-9 to TRBJ2-7, with a tentative D call TRBD1 (7 bases). The CDR3 has 16 amino acids. The V gene lost 0 bases and the J gene lost 3 bases, with 15 bases spanning the gap. Per the germline V gene, CDR1 is SEHNR and CDR2 is FQNEAQ (reference sequence). The variable domain in full, completed from reference TRBV7-9 and TRBJ2-7, reads DTGVSQNPRHKITKRGQNVTFRCDPISEHNRLYWYRQTLGQGPEFLTYFQNEAQLEKSRLLSDRFSAERPKGSFSTLEIQRTEQGDSAMYLCASSLARTGLSYEQYFGPGTRLTVT.

V gene TRBV9 combines with J gene TRBJ2-1, with 9 bases identical to TRBD2. CDR3 size: 17 residues. Germline CDR1 reads SGDLS; CDR2 reads YYNGEE. Unmatched junction bases numbered 20, after V lost 5 bases and J lost 11 bases. The CDR3 protein is CASSSLGAGGPGGQQFF. In DNA form, the CDR3 reads TGTGCCAGCAGTTCACTCGGGGCGGGAGGGCCCGGTGGGCAGCAGTTCTTC.

This clonotype was counted between two and nine times. The chain carries TRBV28 and TRBJ2-2, with D possibly being TRBD1 or TRBD2 (6 bases each). CDR1 and CDR2 (germline): MDHEN, SYDVKM. The CDR3 contains 15 residues. V was trimmed by 2 bases and J by 5 bases, leaving 12 bases between them. CDR3 in DNA: TGTGCCAGCAGTTTAAACAGGGCGGGAACCGGGGAGCTGTTTTTT. Its protein is CASSLNRAGTGELFF.